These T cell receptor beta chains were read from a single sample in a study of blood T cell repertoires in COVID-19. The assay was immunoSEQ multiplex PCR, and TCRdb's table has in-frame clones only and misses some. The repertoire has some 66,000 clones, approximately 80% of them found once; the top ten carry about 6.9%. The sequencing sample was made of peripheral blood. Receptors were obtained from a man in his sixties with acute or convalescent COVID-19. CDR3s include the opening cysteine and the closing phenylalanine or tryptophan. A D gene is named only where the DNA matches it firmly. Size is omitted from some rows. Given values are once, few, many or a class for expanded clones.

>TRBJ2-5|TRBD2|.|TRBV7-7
TGTGCCAGCAGCTCGACACCGGGGGGGCTGGAGACCCAGTACTTC
CASSSTPGGLETQYF
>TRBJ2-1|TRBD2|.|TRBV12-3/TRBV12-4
TGTGCCAGCAGTCCTGGACTAGCGGGGGAGCAGTTCTTC
CASSPGLAGEQFF
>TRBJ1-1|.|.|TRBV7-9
TGTGCCAGCGCCAAGGTGAGGATAACTGAAGCTTTCTTT
CASAKVRITEAFF
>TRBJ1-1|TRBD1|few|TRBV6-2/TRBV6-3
TGTGCCAGCAGTTACGGGCCAGGGGGCCGGAACACTGAAGCTTTCTTT
CASSYGPGGRNTEAFF
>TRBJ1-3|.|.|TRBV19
TGTGCCAGTAGTATAGCAGGGGCTGGAAACACCATATATTTT
CASSIAGAGNTIYF
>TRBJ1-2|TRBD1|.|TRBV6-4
TGTGCCAGCAGTGACACGGACAGGACCTTCCGGGAGGGCTACACCTTC
CASSDTDRTFREGYTF
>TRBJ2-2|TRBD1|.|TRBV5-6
TGTGCCAGCAGCTTGGCCGTGGCAGGGGGCTTCACCGGGGAGCTGTTTTTT
CASSLAVAGGFTGELFF
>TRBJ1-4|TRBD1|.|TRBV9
TGTGCCAGCAGCGTAGACTTACCTACAGGGGGCGGTGAAAAACTGTTTTTT
CASSVDLPTGGGEKLFF
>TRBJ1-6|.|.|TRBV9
TGTGCCAGCAGCGGAATACTAGGATCACCCCTCCACTTT
CASSGILGSPLHF
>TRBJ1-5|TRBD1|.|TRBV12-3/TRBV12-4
TGTGCCAGCAGTAAGACAGGGAACCAGCCCCAGCATTTT
CASSKTGNQPQHF
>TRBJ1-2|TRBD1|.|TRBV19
TGTGCCAGTAGTATGGACAGGGGCCATGGCTACACCTTC
CASSMDRGHGYTF
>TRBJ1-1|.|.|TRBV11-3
TGTGCCAGCAGCTCCAGGGGCCAGAACACTGAAGCTTTCTTT
CASSSRGQNTEAFF
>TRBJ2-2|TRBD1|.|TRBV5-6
TGTGCCAGCAGCCGGACAGGGAAGTACGACACCGGGGAGCTGTTTTTT
CASSRTGKYDTGELFF
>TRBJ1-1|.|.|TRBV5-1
TGCGCCAGCAGCTTGGAATCGGGGAATAGAGCCACTGAAGCTTTCTTT
CASSLESGNRATEAFF
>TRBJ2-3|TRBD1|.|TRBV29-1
TGCAGCGTGGACAGGGCGTTGGCAGATACGCAGTATTTT
CSVDRALADTQYF
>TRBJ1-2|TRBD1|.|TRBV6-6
TGTGCCAGCAGTTACTCGACAGGGGAGAGCCATGGCTACACCTTC
CASSYSTGESHGYTF
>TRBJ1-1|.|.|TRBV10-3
TGTGCCATCAAGGGCAGGGGAAACACTGAAGCTTTCTTT
CAIKGRGNTEAFF
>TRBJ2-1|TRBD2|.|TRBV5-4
TGTGCCAGCAGCTTACCGGCGGGGGGGGGATACAATGAGCAGTTCTTC
CASSLPAGGGYNEQFF
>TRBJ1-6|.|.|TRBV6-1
TGTGCCAGCAGTGAAGTTGCCGGGGAGGCTAATTCACCCCTCCACTTT
CASSEVAGEANSPLHF
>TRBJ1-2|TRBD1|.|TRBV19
TGTGCCAGTAGTTCAGGGACAGGCAGGGTTATCTATGGCTACACCTTC
CASSSGTGRVIYGYTF
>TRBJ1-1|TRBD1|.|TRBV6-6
TGTGCCAGCAGTTACGGGACAGGGGTCCTTACTGAAGCTTTCTTT
CASSYGTGVLTEAFF
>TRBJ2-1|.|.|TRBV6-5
TGTGCCAGCAGTTACCGGGGACACGACTCCTACAATGAGCAGTTCTTC
CASSYRGHDSYNEQFF
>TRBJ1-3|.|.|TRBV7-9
TGTGCCAGCAGCTTTTATGGCGGAAACACCATATATTTT
CASSFYGGNTIYF
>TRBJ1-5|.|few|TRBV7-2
TGTGCCAGCAGCGCGGGGACGGACGGGCCCCAGCATTTT
CASSAGTDGPQHF
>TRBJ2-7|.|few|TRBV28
TGTGCCAGCAGTTTCGAGACAGCTTCCTACGAGCAGTACTTC
CASSFETASYEQYF
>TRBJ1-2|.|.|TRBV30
TGTGCCTGGAGTGTATACGAACAGGGAAGTGGCTACACCTTC
CAWSVYEQGSGYTF
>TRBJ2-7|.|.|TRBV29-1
TGCAGCGTTGAACAGTCCTACGAGCAGTACTTC
CSVEQSYEQYF
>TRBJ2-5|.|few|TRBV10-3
TGTGCCATCAGTACAGGGCAAGAGACCCAGTACTTC
CAISTGQETQYF
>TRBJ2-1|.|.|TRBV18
TGTGCCAGCTCATCGCCCAGGGAGGATGAGCAGTTCTTC
CASSSPREDEQFF
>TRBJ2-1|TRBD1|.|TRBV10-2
TGCGCCAGCAGTGAGAAGACCGGGACAGGGGGCAAGGATGAGCAGTTCTTC
CASSEKTGTGGKDEQFF
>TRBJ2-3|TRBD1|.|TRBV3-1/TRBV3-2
TGTGCCAGCAGCCAGGTCAGGGGGCTTGGCACAGATACGCAGTATTTT
CASSQVRGLGTDTQYF
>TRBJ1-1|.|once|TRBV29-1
TGCAGCGTTGACCAGGGGAAGACTGAAGCTTTCTTT
CSVDQGKTEAFF